This T cell receptor beta chain was sequenced during a study of blood T cell repertoires in COVID-19. Across the whole study: Samples taken during acute and convalescent COVID-19 were collected in the United States, Italy and Spain. Nucleic acid was either cDNA or gDNA, and it came from T cells, B-cell-depleted T cells, or PBMCs.

After removal of 6 bases from V and 2 bases from J, the junction contained 1 base not matched to a gene. Germline-derived CDR1 and CDR2 are ENHRY and SYGVKD. This CDR3 spans 12 amino acids. Per the original data handling: Estimated nucleated cell counts came from reference gene primer amplification. Clones were sequenced by immunoSEQ multiplex PCR, and TCRdb holds only the in-frame ones, with some missing. From that table come the V and J calls and clone size; the DNA was used to work out D and trimming. The table has over 25,000 clones, more than 70% seen once. The sequencing input was peripheral blood. The sequence derives from a man older than 75 with active COVID-19. The chain is built from TRBV10-3 and TRBJ2-7; TRBD1 agrees at 7 bases. The CDR3 DNA reads as TGTGCCATCAGGGGACAGCCCTACGAGCAGTACTTC. Its translation is CAIRGQPYEQYF.